This T cell receptor (beta chain) is drawn from a study of OX40 agonist ivuxolimab in advanced cancers. Study at large: With ivuxolimab, an agonistic anti-OX40 (CD134) antibody, patients were treated.

A few counts support this clone. This CDR3 is 13 amino acids long. Trimming took off 1 base at V and 4 bases at J, with 4 bases between the two ends. In germline, CDR1 is SGHDN, CDR2 FVKESK. Produced via immunoSEQ multiplex PCR; TCRdb's table is partial and in-frame only. The sample contains about 68,000 clones, approximately 87% of which appear only once. This receptor was taken from an adult with an advanced solid tumor such as melanoma, head and neck, liver or kidney cancer. The chain recombines TRBV14 with TRBJ2-2, with no clear D. The sample consisted of CD4+ or CD8+ T cells sorted from blood, taken in a trial of the OX40 agonist ivuxolimab. DNA of the CDR3: TGTGCCAGCAGCCAAGTCGGCACCGGGGAGCTGTTTTTT. Protein product: CASSQVGTGELFF.